This T cell receptor (beta chain) was sequenced during a study of technical replicates of blood from several donors. There are 13 residues in the CDR3. Germline V gives CDR1 SGHAT, CDR2 FQNNGV. The V and J ends lost 5 bases and 1 base respectively, with 8 bases between them. Notes on this clone: The sample holds other DNA sequences that translate to the same CDR3.

Some clones are missing from TCRdb's copy, which holds only in-frame ones; the method was immunoSEQ multiplex PCR. The repertoire holds 80,000 or so clones, with 95% to 98% as singletons. The clonotype was recovered from a human donor in good health. The chain employs TRBV11-2 and TRBJ1-1; D is undetermined. The specimen was T cells isolated from PBMCs. CDR3 residues: CASSTQENTEAFF. The CDR3, as DNA: TGTGCCAGCAGCACGCAGGAGAACACTGAAGCTTTCTTT.